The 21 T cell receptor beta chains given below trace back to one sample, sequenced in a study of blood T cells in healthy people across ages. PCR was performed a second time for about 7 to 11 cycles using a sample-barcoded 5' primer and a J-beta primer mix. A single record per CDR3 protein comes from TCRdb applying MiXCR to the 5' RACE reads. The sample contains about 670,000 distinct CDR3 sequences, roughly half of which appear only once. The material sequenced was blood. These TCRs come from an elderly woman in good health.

The chain's CDR3 is CASSQEIGTSAGQYF. The CDR3 DNA reads as TGTGCCAGCAGCCAAGAAATCGGGACTAGCGCGGGGCAGTACTTC. J is TRBJ2-5 and V is TRBV3-1; 10 bases map to TRBD2. The CDR3 extends over 15 amino acids. CDR1 is LGHDT, CDR2 YNNKEL, per germline (reference sequence). V was pared by 0 bases and J by 11 bases, with 9 bases of the junction left unmatched.

CDR3 nucleotide sequence: TGTGCCGTTGGTGACTCGGGTGGCGCGGAGCTGTTTTTT. This translates into CAVGDSGGAELFF. The chain recombines TRBV6-6 with TRBJ2-2; D is unresolved. Germline V gene data show CDR1 as MNHNY and CDR2 as SVGAGI (reference sequence). Trimming stripped 11 bases from V and 10 bases from J, with 20 bases between. The CDR3 extends over 13 amino acids.

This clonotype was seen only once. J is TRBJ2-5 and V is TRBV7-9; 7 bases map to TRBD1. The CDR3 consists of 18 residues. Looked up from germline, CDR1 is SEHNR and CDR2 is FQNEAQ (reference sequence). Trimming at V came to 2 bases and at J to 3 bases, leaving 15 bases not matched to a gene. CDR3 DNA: TGTGCCAGCAGCTTACGTGCAGGGGGTGGCTTGGAAGAAGAGACCCAGTACTTC. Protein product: CASSLRAGGGLEEETQYF.

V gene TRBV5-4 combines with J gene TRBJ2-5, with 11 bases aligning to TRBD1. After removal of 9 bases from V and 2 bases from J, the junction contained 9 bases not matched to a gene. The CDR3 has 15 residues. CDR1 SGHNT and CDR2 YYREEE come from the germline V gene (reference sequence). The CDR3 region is CAIQGDRGLQETQYF. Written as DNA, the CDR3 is TGTGCCATCCAGGGGGACAGGGGGTTACAAGAGACCCAGTACTTC.

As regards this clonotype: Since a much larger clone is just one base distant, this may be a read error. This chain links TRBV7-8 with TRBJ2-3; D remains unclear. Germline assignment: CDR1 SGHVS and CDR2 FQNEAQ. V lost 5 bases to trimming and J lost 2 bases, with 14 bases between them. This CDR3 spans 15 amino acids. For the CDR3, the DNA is TGTGCCAGCAGCAGATGGACCCCTTCCACAGATACGCAGTATTTT. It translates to CASSRWTPSTDTQYF.

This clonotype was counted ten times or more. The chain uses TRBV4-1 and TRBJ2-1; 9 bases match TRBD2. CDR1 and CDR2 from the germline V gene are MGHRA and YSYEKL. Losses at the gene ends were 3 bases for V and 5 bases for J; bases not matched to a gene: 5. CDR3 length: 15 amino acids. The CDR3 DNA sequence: TGCGCCAGCAGCCATAGCGGGAGTCTCAACAATGAGCAGTTCTTC. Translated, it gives CASSHSGSLNNEQFF.

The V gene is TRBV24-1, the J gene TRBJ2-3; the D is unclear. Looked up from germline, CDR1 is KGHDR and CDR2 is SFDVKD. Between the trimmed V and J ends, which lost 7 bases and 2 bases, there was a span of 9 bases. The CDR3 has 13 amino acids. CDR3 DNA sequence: TGTGCCACCAGCCTACTGGACACAGATACGCAGTATTTT. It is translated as CATSLLDTDTQYF.

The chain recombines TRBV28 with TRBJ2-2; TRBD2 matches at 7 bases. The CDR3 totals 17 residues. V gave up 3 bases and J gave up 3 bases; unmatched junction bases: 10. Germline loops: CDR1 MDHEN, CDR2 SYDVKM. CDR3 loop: CASSLPLTGGHTGELFF. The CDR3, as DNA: TGTGCCAGCAGTTTGCCCCTGACGGGAGGCCACACCGGGGAGCTGTTTTTT.

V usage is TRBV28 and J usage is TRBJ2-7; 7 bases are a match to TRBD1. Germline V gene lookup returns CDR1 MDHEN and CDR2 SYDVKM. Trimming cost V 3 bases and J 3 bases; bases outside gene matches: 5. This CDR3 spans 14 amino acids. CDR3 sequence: CASSLGQSHYEQYF. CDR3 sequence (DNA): TGTGCCAGCAGTTTGGGACAGTCACACTACGAGCAGTACTTC.

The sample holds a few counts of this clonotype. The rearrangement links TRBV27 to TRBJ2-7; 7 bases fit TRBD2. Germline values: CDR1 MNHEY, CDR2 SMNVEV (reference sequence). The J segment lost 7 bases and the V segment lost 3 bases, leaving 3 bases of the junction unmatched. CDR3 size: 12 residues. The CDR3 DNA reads TGTGCCAGCAGTTTTATGGGGGGGGAGCAGTACTTC. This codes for CASSFMGGEQYF.

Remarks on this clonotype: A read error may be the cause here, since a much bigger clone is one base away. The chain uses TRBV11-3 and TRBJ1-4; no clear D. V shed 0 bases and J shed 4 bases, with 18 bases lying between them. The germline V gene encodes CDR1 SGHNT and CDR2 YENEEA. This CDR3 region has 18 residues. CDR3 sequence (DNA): TGTGCCAGCAGCTTAGAGGATGGGAACGACCCCCATAATGAAAAACTGTTTTTT. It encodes CASSLEDGNDPHNEKLFF.

The CDR3 coding sequence is TGCAGTGCCCTACTAACTAGCGGGGGTTACGAGCAGTACTTC. It codes for CSALLTSGGYEQYF. The V call is TRBV20-1, the J call TRBJ2-5, with 11 bases matching TRBD2. The assigned J gene may be wrong: the sequence end matches TRBJ2-7 better. Per germline, CDR1 DFQATT and CDR2 SNEGSKA (reference sequence). The CDR3 is made up of 14 amino acids.

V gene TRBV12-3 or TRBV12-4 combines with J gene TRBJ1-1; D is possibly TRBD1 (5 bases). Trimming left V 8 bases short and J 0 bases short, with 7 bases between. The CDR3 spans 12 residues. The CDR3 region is CASVGVNTEAFF. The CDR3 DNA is TGTGCCAGCGTAGGGGTGAACACTGAAGCTTTCTTT.

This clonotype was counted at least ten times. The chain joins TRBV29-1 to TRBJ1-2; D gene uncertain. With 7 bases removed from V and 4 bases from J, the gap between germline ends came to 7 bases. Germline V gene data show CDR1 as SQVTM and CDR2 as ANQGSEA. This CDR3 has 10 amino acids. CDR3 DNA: TGCAGCGCTTTGGGCTATGGCTACACCTTC. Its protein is CSALGYGYTF.

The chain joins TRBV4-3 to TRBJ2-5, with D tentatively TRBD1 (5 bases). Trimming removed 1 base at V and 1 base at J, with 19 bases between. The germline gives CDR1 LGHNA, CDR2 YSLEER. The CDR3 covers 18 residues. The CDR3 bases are TGCGCCAGCAGCCAAGTTCAGGGCTCTCCCCGCTCCCAAGAGACCCAGTACTTC. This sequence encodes CASSQVQGSPRSQETQYF.

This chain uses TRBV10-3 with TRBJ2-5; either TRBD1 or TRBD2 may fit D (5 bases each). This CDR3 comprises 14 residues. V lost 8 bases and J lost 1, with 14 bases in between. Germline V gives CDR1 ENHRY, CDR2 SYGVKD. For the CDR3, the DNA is TGTGCCATCTCCACCGGGGCAGGCCAAGAGACCCAGTACTTC. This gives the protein CAISTGAGQETQYF.

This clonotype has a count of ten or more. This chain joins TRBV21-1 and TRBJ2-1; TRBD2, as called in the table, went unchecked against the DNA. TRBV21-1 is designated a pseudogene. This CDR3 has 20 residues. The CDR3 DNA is TGTGCCAGCAGCACAAGTCCGGGACTAGCGGGTTGTAATATCTGTGATGAGCAGTTCTTC. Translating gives CASSTSPGLAGCNICDEQFF.

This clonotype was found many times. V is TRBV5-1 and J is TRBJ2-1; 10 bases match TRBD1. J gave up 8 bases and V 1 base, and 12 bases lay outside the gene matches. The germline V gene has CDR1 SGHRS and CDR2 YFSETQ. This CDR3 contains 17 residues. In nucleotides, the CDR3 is TGCGCCAGCAGCTTGAGGGACAGGGGTCACCGTGTCGATGAGCAGTTCTTC. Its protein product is CASSLRDRGHRVDEQFF.

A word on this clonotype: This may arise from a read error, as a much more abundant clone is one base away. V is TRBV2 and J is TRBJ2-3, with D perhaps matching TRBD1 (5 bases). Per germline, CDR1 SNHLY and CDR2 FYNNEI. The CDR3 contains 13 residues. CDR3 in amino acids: CTSRVNNPDTQYF. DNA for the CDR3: TGTACCAGCAGGGTTAATAACCCAGATACGCAGTATTTT.

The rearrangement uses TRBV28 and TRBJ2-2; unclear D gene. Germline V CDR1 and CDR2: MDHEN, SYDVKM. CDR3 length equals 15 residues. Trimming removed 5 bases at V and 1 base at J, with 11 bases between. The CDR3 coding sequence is TGTGCCAGCAGTCCGAGTTGGGGGAACACCGGGGAGCTGTTTTTT. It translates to CASSPSWGNTGELFF. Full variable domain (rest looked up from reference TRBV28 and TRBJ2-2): DVKVTQSSRYLVKRTGEKVFLECVQDMDHENMFWYRQDPGLGLRLIYFSYDVKMKEKGDIPEGYSVSREKKERFSLILESASTNQTSMYLCASSPSWGNTGELFFGEGSRLTVL.

The DNA of the CDR3 is TGTGCCAGTAGTATTGGCTTAGCCGGACTAGCCAAAAACATTCAGTACTTC. Translating gives CASSIGLAGLAKNIQYF. The rearrangement joins TRBV19 to TRBJ2-4, with D possibly being TRBD2 (5 bases). V gave up 3 bases and J gave up 0 bases, with 15 bases separating them. This CDR3 is built from 17 residues. CDR1 LNHDA and CDR2 SQIVND come from the germline V gene (reference sequence).